These 9 T cell receptor beta chains originate from one sample sequenced in a study of HIV-infected patients and healthy controls. TCRdb reprocessed the 5' RACE reads via MiXCR and lists one record per CDR3 protein. The sample comprises about 70,000 distinct CDR3 sequences, approximately 15% of which are singletons, and around 5.9% rests with the top ten. Sequencing was done on a sample of CD4+ T cells from blood. The receptors originated from a human donor in good health.

A word on this clonotype: A much larger clone differs by one base, so this may be a read error. The chain has TRBV12-3 or TRBV12-4 and TRBJ2-5; possibly TRBD1 for D (5 bases). V lost 7 bases to trimming and J lost 4 bases, with 13 bases between them. This CDR3 has 13 amino acids. CDR3 residues: CASMIWGRETQYF. CDR3 DNA sequence: TGTGCCAGCATGATCTGGGGCCGAGAGACCCAGTACTTC.

The chain combines TRBV20-1 with TRBJ2-1; 8 bases agree with TRBD2. CDR1 is DFQATT and CDR2 is SNEGSKA in the germline V gene (reference sequence). This CDR3 region has 17 residues. V dropped 3 bases and J dropped 0; count of bases not matched to a gene: 10. In nucleotides, the CDR3 is TGCAGTGCTAGTAAGGTGAGGCTAGCGGGCTCCTACAATGAGCAGTTCTTC. It translates to CSASKVRLAGSYNEQFF.

This clonotype came up a few times. The genes are TRBV6-2 or TRBV6-3 and TRBJ2-5; D unresolved. CDR1 and CDR2 (germline): MNHEY, SVGEGT. The CDR3 totals 15 residues. V gave up 4 bases and J gave up 2 bases, with 14 bases separating them. In nucleotides, the CDR3 is TGTGCCAGCAGTTTCCAGGCCCACCCTCAAGAGACCCAGTACTTC. Translation gives CASSFQAHPQETQYF.

V and J are TRBV12-3 or TRBV12-4 and TRBJ2-7; TRBD2 agrees at 11 bases. The length of the CDR3 is 15 residues. V was clipped by 2 bases and J by 2 bases; unmatched bases: 2. CDR3 in amino acids: CASSLYSGRAYEQYF. In DNA, the CDR3 is TGTGCCAGCAGTTTATATAGCGGGAGGGCCTACGAGCAGTACTTC.

This sequence joins TRBV29-1 and TRBJ1-1, with a tentative D call TRBD1 (5 bases). Trimming cost V 5 bases and J 2 bases, with 15 bases left between them. CDR1 and CDR2 from the germline V gene are SQVTM and ANQGSEA. The CDR3 loop spans 14 amino acids. The CDR3 protein is CSVSRTNTNTEAFF. The CDR3 region has the DNA TGCAGCGTTTCCAGGACAAACACCAACACTGAAGCTTTCTTT.

This clonotype has only a few counts. The chain employs TRBV13 and TRBJ2-3, with 8 bases matching TRBD1. The CDR3 consists of 16 residues. From germline, CDR1 is PRHDT and CDR2 FYEKMQ (reference sequence). Losses at the gene ends were 4 bases for V and 1 base for J; bases not matched to a gene: 7. CDR3 bases: TGTGCCAGCAGCTCCTTGACAGGGGTACGCACAGATACGCAGTATTTT. Encoded protein: CASSSLTGVRTDTQYF.

This clonotype was recorded a few times. The rearrangement links TRBV5-4 to TRBJ2-3; no clear D. The CDR3 sequence is 14 residues long. Trimming stripped 5 bases from V and 5 bases from J, with 15 bases between. The germline gives CDR1 SGHNT, CDR2 YYREEE (reference sequence). The CDR3 region is CASRRAAPGDTQYF. The CDR3 DNA is TGTGCCAGCAGGCGAGCCGCCCCCGGAGATACGCAGTATTTT.

This clonotype was seen only a few times. The V and J genes are TRBV5-6 and TRBJ2-5; 7 bases map to TRBD1. Unmatched junction bases numbered 11, after V lost 4 bases and J lost 2 bases. The CDR3 consists of 16 residues. From germline, CDR1 is SGHDT and CDR2 YYEEEE. Here the CDR3 reads CASSHGKWDSQETQYF. The CDR3 nucleotides read TGTGCCAGCAGCCACGGAAAATGGGACAGTCAAGAGACCCAGTACTTC.

This clonotype was recorded a few times. The chain combines TRBV20-1 with TRBJ1-6; D unclear. The CDR3 contains 14 residues. Germline V gene lookup returns CDR1 DFQATT and CDR2 SNEGSKA (reference sequence). V was trimmed by 0 bases and J by 6 bases, leaving 9 bases between them. The CDR3 region is CSARDLAGNSPLHF. The CDR3 nucleotides read TGCAGTGCTAGAGATCTTGCGGGTAATTCACCCCTCCACTTT.